This T cell receptor (beta chain) came from a study of control samples from healthy donors and cancer patients. This CDR3 spans 18 amino acids. Germline lookup yields CDR1 SEHNR and CDR2 FQNEAQ (reference sequence). Losses at the gene ends were 5 bases for V and 3 bases for J; bases not matched to a gene: 11. Repertoires were generated with immunoSEQ multiplex PCR, while TCRdb's copy carries only in-frame clones and drops some. The sample includes about 150,000 clones, about 94% of them seen just once. This sequence was found in a man in his forties or fifties in good health. Specimen: blood. J is TRBJ2-5 and V is TRBV7-9; 14 bases fit TRBD2. CDR3: CASSVRGTSGGTKETQYF. DNA for the CDR3: TGTGCCAGCAGCGTCCGGGGGACTAGCGGGGGTACAAAAGAGACCCAGTACTTC.